The sequence of this T cell receptor (beta chain) was determined in a study of T cells in Graves' hyperthyroidism and ophthalmopathy. Template material for amplifying TCR beta CDR3 regions consisted of RNA transcripts. HTBI primers drove first-round RT-PCR of the TCR CDR3. TCRdb independently ran MiXCR on the multiplex PCR reads; one entry per CDR3 protein. In the table there are a few hundred thousand distinct CDR3 sequences, around 18% of which are singletons. V dropped 5 bases and J dropped 1; count of bases not matched to a gene: 3. The germline V gene encodes CDR1 SGHTA and CDR2 FQGTGA. CDR3 length: 15 residues. Diagnoses rested on clinical symptoms, serum thyroxine and TRAb, thyroid ultrasound and orbital computed tomography.

Material for sequencing was blood. The J gene is TRBJ2-3, the V gene TRBV7-3, with 10 bases that match TRBD2. The sequence derives from a man aged 35-49 years with Graves' hyperthyroidism. In DNA form, the CDR3 reads TGTGCCAGCAGCCGACTAGCGGGCCGCACAGATACGCAGTATTTT. It encodes CASSRLAGRTDTQYF.